These 23 T cell receptor beta chains originate from one sample sequenced in a study of human T cells and chemical hapten exposure. This sample's time point: healthy volunteer bleed at 6 weeks. Extraction of total RNA was performed on unfractionated whole blood. TCRdb reprocessed the RACE reads via MiXCR and lists one record per CDR3 protein. The table lists 55,000 to 75,000 distinct CDR3 sequences, around 6.1% of them singletons. Sequencing input: whole blood. The receptors originated from a female donor in good health. Some clones in this sample may be carry-over from other donors' samples.

Many counts were recorded for this clonotype. The chain uses TRBV2 and TRBJ2-4; TRBD1 is a possible D gene (5 bases). CDR3 length: 14 amino acids. Germline CDR1 and CDR2: SNHLY and FYNNEI. V gave up 6 bases and J gave up 4 bases, with 13 bases separating them. This CDR3 is CASRFRGSKNIQYF. The CDR3 DNA is TGTGCCAGCAGATTTAGGGGAAGTAAAAACATTCAGTACTTC. The full variable domain, rest sourced from reference TRBV2 and TRBJ2-4, is EPEVTQTPSHQVTQMGQEVILRCVPISNHLYFYWYRQILGQKVEFLVSFYNNEISEKSEIFDDQFSVERPDGSNFTLKIRSTKLEDSAMYFCASRFRGSKNIQYFGAGTRLSVL.

Many counts were recorded for this clonotype. The chain joins TRBV12-3 or TRBV12-4 to TRBJ1-2, with D hard to call. The V gene lost 5 bases and the J gene lost 2 bases, with 6 bases spanning the gap. This CDR3 is built from 12 residues. Here the CDR3 DNA reads TGTGCCAGCAGTCCAGAAAACTATGGCTACACCTTC. Translating gives CASSPENYGYTF.

As to this clonotype: A much larger clone differs from this one at a single base, so this may be a read error. No conserved phenylalanine or tryptophan is present at the end of the CDR3, so a read error is the likely explanation. The chain links TRBV6-2 or TRBV6-3 to TRBJ2-7; unclear D gene. V was clipped by 8 bases and J by 1 base, with 9 bases between them. This CDR3 comprises 12 residues. Germline loops: CDR1 MNHEY, CDR2 SVGEGT. This CDR3 reads CASGQKSYEQYS. The CDR3 nucleotides are TGTGCCAGCGGCCAGAAATCCTACGAGCAGTACTCC.

The table lists this clonotype with a few counts. The chain links TRBV28 to TRBJ2-3; 7 bases fit TRBD2. CDR1 and CDR2 (germline): MDHEN, SYDVKM. J gave up 5 bases and V 2 bases, and 7 bases lay outside the gene matches. CDR3 length: 15 residues. In nucleotides, the CDR3 is TGTGCCAGCAGTTTAATCGGCGGGAGTAGAGATACGCAGTATTTT. Translated, it gives CASSLIGGSRDTQYF.

For the CDR3, the DNA is TGCGCCAGCAGCTCAGGTGTTTCACCCCTCCACTTT. It yields the protein CASSSGVSPLHF. The chain joins TRBV5-1 to TRBJ1-6; D unclear. CDR1 SGHRS and CDR2 YFSETQ come from the germline V gene. This CDR3 region has 12 residues. The V gene lost 3 bases and the J gene lost 9 bases, with 7 bases spanning the gap.

This clonotype was counted only a few times. V and J are TRBV6-6 and TRBJ2-6; 7 nucleotides align to TRBD1. J lost 4 bases, V lost 11 bases, and 8 bases had no gene match. Germline-derived CDR1 and CDR2 are MNHNY and SVGAGI (reference sequence). The CDR3 totals 14 residues. The CDR3 nucleotides are TGTGCCGCCAACGAGGGGGCGGGGGCCAACGTCCTGACTTTC. Its translation is CAANEGAGANVLTF.

On this clonotype itself: This could be a read error, since a much larger clone is one nucleotide away. The final CDR3 position lacks the conserved phenylalanine or tryptophan, pointing to a likely read error. The chain recombines TRBV7-2 with TRBJ1-1; no definite D call. Germline V gives CDR1 SGHTA, CDR2 FQGNSA. This CDR3 region has 14 residues. The V end was cut by 5 bases, the J end by 3 bases, with 13 bases between. CDR3 in amino acids: CASSPRGPDTEAFS. CDR3 in DNA: TGTGCCAGCAGCCCCCGCGGCCCTGACACTGAAGCTTTCTCT.

This chain joins TRBV12-3 or TRBV12-4 and TRBJ2-4; the D gene could be TRBD1 or TRBD2 (6 bases each). CDR3 size: 15 residues. Deletions cut 4 bases from V and 6 bases from J, with 16 bases between. The CDR3 coding sequence is TGTGCCAGCAGTTCTGGGGGGCTGGATTTAAACATTCAGTACTTC. It codes for CASSSGGLDLNIQYF.

This clonotype was detected a few times. The chain carries TRBV6-4 and TRBJ2-7, with D tentatively TRBD2 (6 bases). The CDR3 totals 14 residues. Germline CDR1 is MRHNA and CDR2 is SNTAGT. V was clipped by 11 bases and J by 2 bases, with 19 bases between them. CDR3 region: CASTWLAPPYEQYF. The CDR3 bases are TGTGCCTCCACGTGGCTAGCGCCTCCCTACGAGCAGTACTTC.

The V call is TRBV9, the J call TRBJ2-7, with 12 bases aligning to TRBD1. The CDR3 extends over 16 amino acids. Losses at the gene ends were 3 bases for V and 10 bases for J; bases not matched to a gene: 14. Germline V CDR1 and CDR2: SGDLS, YYNGEE. This CDR3 reads CASSATAGTGGLDQYF. The DNA for the CDR3 is TGTGCCAGCAGCGCCACTGCCGGGACAGGGGGCTTGGATCAGTACTTC.

A remark on this clonotype: This sequence may be a read error, since a much larger clone differs from it by one base. The chain couples TRBV20-1 to TRBJ2-7, with D possibly being TRBD1 or TRBD2 (5 bases each). There are 12 residues in the CDR3. Per germline, CDR1 DFQATT and CDR2 SNEGSKA (reference sequence). The V and J ends lost 6 bases and 7 bases respectively, with 16 bases between them. As DNA, the CDR3 is TGCAGTGCCCTCAAGGGGAGAAGAGAGCAGTACTTC. Translation: CSALKGRREQYF.

J is TRBJ2-7 and V is TRBV28; possibly TRBD2 for D (5 bases). Germline loops: CDR1 MDHEN, CDR2 SYDVKM. Trimming took 5 bases from V and 3 from J, leaving 8 bases between them. This CDR3 is built from 12 residues. The CDR3 bases are TGTGCCAGCAGTCTACTAGACTACGAGCAGTACTTC. This translates into CASSLLDYEQYF.

The rearrangement uses TRBV25-1 and TRBJ2-3, with 10 bases identical to TRBD1. V trimming: 0 bases; J trimming: 4 bases; junction bases outside the gene matches: 4. CDR1 is MGHDK and CDR2 is SYGVNS in the germline V gene. The CDR3 consists of 16 residues. CDR3 coding DNA: TGTGCCAGCAGTGAATACCAGACAGGGGGCGCAGATACGCAGTATTTT. Residues: CASSEYQTGGADTQYF.

In this sample, this clonotype turned up a few times. The CDR3 nucleotides read TGTGCCAGCAGACGGACAGGGGCCTATCTCACAGATACGCAGTATTTT. Protein sequence: CASRRTGAYLTDTQYF. The rearrangement uses TRBV6-5 and TRBJ2-3; 9 nucleotides line up with TRBD1. The CDR3 consists of 16 residues. J lost 2 bases, V lost 6 bases, and 9 bases had no gene match. Germline values: CDR1 MNHEY, CDR2 SVGAGI.

This clonotype has at least ten counts. The CDR3 sequence: CASSPAGRAETQYF. CDR3 sequence (DNA): TGTGCCAGCAGCCCCGCGGGTAGGGCAGAGACCCAGTACTTC. This chain joins TRBV3-1 and TRBJ2-5, with D perhaps TRBD2 (5 bases). This CDR3 region has 14 residues. The germline gives CDR1 LGHDT, CDR2 YNNKEL (reference sequence). The V gene lost 4 bases and the J gene lost 4 bases, with 13 bases spanning the gap.

Ten or more counts support this clonotype. V and J are TRBV24-1 and TRBJ2-2, with D unclear. CDR3 length equals 15 residues. Germline CDR1 reads KGHDR; CDR2 reads SFDVKD. Trimming took off 3 bases at V and 2 bases at J, with 9 bases between the two ends. The CDR3 sequence: CATSDVTANTGELFF. The CDR3 DNA sequence: TGTGCCACCAGTGATGTTACGGCAAACACCGGGGAGCTGTTTTTT.

This clonotype was observed many times. Compared with germline, one end of the junction differs, possibly owing to a read error. This chain links TRBV12-3 or TRBV12-4 with TRBJ2-7; 7 bases agree with TRBD2. The CDR3 has 11 residues. This CDR3 is CASSSRLARSF. DNA for the CDR3: TGTGCCAGCAGTTCAAGACTAGCCCGAAGCTTC.

This clonotype has a single count. One base away lies a much larger clone, so this may be a sequencing read error. The chain carries TRBV28 and TRBJ1-2, with 7 bases aligning to TRBD1. Germline-derived CDR1 and CDR2 are MDHEN and SYDVKM. J was trimmed by 2 bases and V by 6 bases; bases with no gene match: 12. The CDR3 spans 16 residues. This CDR3 reads CASRNRDSQGNYGYTF. The CDR3 nucleotides are TGTGCCAGCAGGAATCGGGACAGCCAGGGGAACTATGGCTACACCTTC.

This clonotype was seen a handful of times. The chain carries TRBV7-3 and TRBJ2-1, with unresolved D. The CDR3 is 14 residues long. The V end lost 1 base, the J end lost 8 bases, and 12 bases lay between the germline ends. The germline V gene has CDR1 SGHTA and CDR2 FQGTGA. As DNA, the CDR3 is TGTGCCAGCAGCTTAATCTCTGCCGGAGATGAGCAGTTCTTC. It codes for CASSLISAGDEQFF.

This clonotype was seen repeatedly, ten times or more. V gene TRBV6-5 combines with J gene TRBJ1-1; weak D call: TRBD1 (5 bases). The CDR3 length is 14 residues. The V and J ends lost 6 bases and 5 bases respectively, with 16 bases between them. CDR1 and CDR2 from the germline V gene are MNHEY and SVGAGI. In DNA, the CDR3 is TGTGCCAGCAGGCGGGGGAGGTCTTATACTGAAGCTTTCTTT. This gives the protein CASRRGRSYTEAFF.

This chain uses TRBV5-4 with TRBJ2-3; tentatively, D is TRBD1 or TRBD2 (6 bases each). CDR1 is SGHNT and CDR2 is YYREEE in the germline V gene (reference sequence). This CDR3 spans 15 amino acids. The germline V and J ends were trimmed by 0 bases and 4 bases, with 12 bases remaining between them. CDR3 in amino acids: CASSLVSGAPDTQYF. CDR3 DNA: TGTGCCAGCAGCTTGGTTTCGGGGGCTCCAGATACGCAGTATTTT.

The chain combines TRBV6-1 with TRBJ1-2; D is ambiguous. V was pared by 2 bases and J by 5 bases, with 9 bases between. From germline, CDR1 is MNHNS and CDR2 SASEGT. This CDR3 is built from 13 residues. CDR3 loop: CASSEHSEYGYTF. The CDR3 DNA reads as TGTGCCAGCAGTGAACACAGCGAGTATGGCTACACCTTC.

Only a few counts were recorded for this clonotype. The rearrangement joins TRBV12-3 or TRBV12-4 to TRBJ2-5; maybe TRBD2 (6 bases). The CDR3 has 13 amino acids. Trimming pared 5 bases from V and 2 bases from J, leaving 9 bases between. CDR3 amino acids: CASSKGGQETQYF. As DNA, the CDR3 is TGTGCCAGCAGTAAAGGAGGGCAAGAGACCCAGTACTTC.